The 18 T cell receptor beta chains reported below all come from one sample, sequenced in a study of regulatory T cells in long-lasting Graves disease. Construction of the TCR beta libraries employed iRepertoire HTBI primers in conjunction with Arm-PCR of CDR3 regions. TCRdb fed the multiplex PCR reads into MiXCR, producing one record per CDR3 protein. Altogether 400,000 to 500,000 distinct CDR3 sequences are present, approximately 15% being singletons, with the ten largest covering roughly a sixth. As for time point: newly diagnosed GD, antithyroid drugs for less than 3 months. Following extraction of RNA from PBMCs, that RNA was used to make the TCR library. These data were also filed under a second study, of T cells in Graves' hyperthyroidism and ophthalmopathy.

Sequenced material: peripheral blood mononuclear cells (PBMCs), taken at new diagnosis, from a patient treated with antithyroid drugs. These receptors came from a young woman with Graves disease.

The chain uses TRBV6-1 and TRBJ1-2; 9 nucleotides line up with TRBD1. With V trimmed by 0 bases and J by 0 bases, 8 bases remained unmatched. Germline-derived CDR1 and CDR2 are MNHNS and SASEGT. CDR3 length: 18 amino acids. CDR3 coding DNA: TGTGCCAGCAGTGAAGCCGTTGACAGGGGGTCAGCTAACTATGGCTACACCTTC. It is translated as CASSEAVDRGSANYGYTF.

The rearrangement uses TRBV10-3 and TRBJ2-3; 9 bases match TRBD1. The CDR3 is 16 residues long. The V and J ends lost 4 bases and 4 bases, in that order; junction bases with no gene match: 9. Per germline, CDR1 ENHRY and CDR2 SYGVKD. The DNA of the CDR3 is TGTGCCATCAGTGGTGAAGGGACAGGGTTACCAGATACGCAGTATTTT. It translates to CAISGEGTGLPDTQYF.

The chain couples TRBV30 to TRBJ2-1; D unresolved. This CDR3 contains 13 residues. Germline CDR1 GTSNPN, CDR2 SVGIG (reference sequence). Trimming stripped 1 base from V and 7 bases from J, with 11 bases between. The CDR3 reads CAWSGRPLNEQFF. The DNA of the CDR3 is TGTGCCTGGAGTGGCCGACCATTGAATGAGCAGTTCTTC.

The chain uses TRBV19 and TRBJ1-2; 7 nucleotides align to TRBD1. V shed 5 bases, J shed 6 bases, and the junction held 9 bases outside the gene matches. The CDR3 length is 14 residues. CDR1 and CDR2 (germline): LNHDA, SQIVND (reference sequence). This CDR3 reads CASSPGAGGNGYTF. CDR3 coding DNA: TGTGCCAGTAGTCCCGGGGCAGGGGGGAATGGCTACACCTTC.

This clonotype was recorded at least ten times. The V call is TRBV10-3, the J call TRBJ2-1; a possible D gene is TRBD1 (6 bases). The CDR3 is 15 residues long. Germline loops: CDR1 ENHRY, CDR2 SYGVKD. Trimming left V 6 bases short and J 2 bases short, with 14 bases between. CDR3 sequence reads: CAIRSQGQPYNEQFF. The CDR3 coding sequence is TGTGCCATCAGATCTCAGGGGCAACCCTACAATGAGCAGTTCTTC.

This clonotype turned up a few times. The genes are TRBV5-8 and TRBJ2-3; D may match TRBD1 or TRBD2 (5 bases each). The CDR3 is made up of 14 amino acids. CDR1 and CDR2 (germline): SGHTS, YDEGEE. Trimming shortened V by 2 bases and J by 6 bases, and 13 bases separated the two germline ends. Here the CDR3 DNA reads TGTGCCAGCAGCTTTAAAGGGGCTAGCGATACGCAGTATTTT. This translates into CASSFKGASDTQYF. Together with reference TRBV5-8 and TRBJ2-3, the CDR3 gives the full variable domain: EAGVTQSPTHLIKTRGQQATLRCSPISGHTSVYWYQQALGLGLQFLLWYDEGEERNRGNFPPRFSGRQFPNYSSELNVNALELEDSALYLCASSFKGASDTQYFGPGTRLTVL.

This clonotype was detected only a few times. V is TRBV3-1 and J is TRBJ1-5; D uncertain. CDR1 and CDR2 from the germline V gene are LGHDT and YNNKEL (reference sequence). This CDR3 has 14 amino acids. Trimming removed 1 base at V and 0 bases at J, with 4 bases between. In DNA form, the CDR3 reads TGTGCCAGCAGCCAAGCTCATAGCAATCAGCCCCAGCATTTT. Protein product: CASSQAHSNQPQHF.

This rearrangement joins TRBV11-3 to TRBJ2-1; tentative D call: TRBD1 (5 bases). TRBJ2-5 matches the DNA end more closely, so the J call is doubtful. CDR1 is SGHNT and CDR2 is YENEEA in the germline V gene. This CDR3 spans 13 amino acids. Here the CDR3 DNA reads TGTGCCAGCAGCTTCAGGGTAGGGGAGACCCAGTACTTC. Amino acids: CASSFRVGETQYF.

In its sample, this clonotype was seen many times. The chain couples TRBV29-1 to TRBJ1-2, with a weak D call TRBD1 (5 bases). The CDR3 is 13 amino acids. The germline CDR1 and CDR2 sequences are SQVTM and ANQGSEA. The V and J ends lost 7 bases and 3 bases respectively, with 15 bases between them. The CDR3 DNA follows: TGCAGCGAGACAGAAGCCGTGGACTATGGCTACACCTTC. Its protein product is CSETEAVDYGYTF. Full variable domain (outside the CDR3, taken from reference TRBV29-1 and TRBJ1-2): SAVISQKPSRDICQRGTSLTIQCQVDSQVTMMFWYRQQPGQSLTLIATANQGSEATYESGFVIDKFPISRPNLTFSTLTVSNMSPEDSSIYLCSETEAVDYGYTFGSGTRLTVV.

The rearrangement links TRBV3-1 to TRBJ1-6, with a possible D match to TRBD1 (5 bases). Germline assignment: CDR1 LGHDT and CDR2 YNNKEL (reference sequence). This CDR3 comprises 18 residues. V was clipped by 0 bases and J by 6 bases, with 18 bases between them. The CDR3 is CASSQEEGPGTTNSPLHF. The CDR3 coding sequence is TGTGCCAGCAGCCAAGAAGAGGGGCCGGGCACCACTAATTCACCCCTCCACTTT.

The V and J genes are TRBV5-1 and TRBJ1-2, with no clear D. Germline V CDR1 and CDR2: SGHRS, YFSETQ. The CDR3 is 14 residues long. V was cut by 0 bases and J by 4 bases, with 10 bases left in between. In DNA, the CDR3 is TGCGCCAGCAGCTTGGGCCACCTTGGCTATGGCTACACCTTC. Its protein is CASSLGHLGYGYTF.

On this clonotype: A much larger clone lies a single base off, so this may be a read error. V gene TRBV28 combines with J gene TRBJ1-1; a weak D match, TRBD1 (5 bases). The CDR3 is 14 residues long. Germline CDR1 and CDR2: MDHEN and SYDVKM. Trimming removed 2 bases from V and 1 base from J, with 8 bases in between. DNA of the CDR3: TGTGCCAGCAGTTTAGGGGGGACGAACACTGAAGCTTTCTTT. Translation: CASSLGGTNTEAFF.

About this clonotype: A much larger clonotype is one base distant, so this may be a read error. This chain connects TRBV6-2 or TRBV6-3 to TRBJ2-7; no reliable D call. CDR3 length: 12 residues. CDR1 is MNHEY and CDR2 is SVGEGT in the germline V gene. The CDR3 DNA follows: TGTGCCGGCAGTTCGGACCTCTACGAGCAGTACTTC. Translated, it gives CAGSSDLYEQYF.

Of note for this clonotype: A much larger clone lies one base from this, so it may be a read error. The V gene is TRBV20-1, the J gene TRBJ2-7; 8 nucleotides line up with TRBD2. Germline V gene data show CDR1 as DFQATT and CDR2 as SNEGSKA (reference sequence). This CDR3 has 15 amino acids. Written as DNA, the CDR3 is TGCAGTGCTAGGACTAGCGAGAGTCTCTCCTACGAGCAGTGCTTC. As protein: CSARTSESLSYEQCF.

The chain combines TRBV6-1 with TRBJ2-3; no firm D call. Germline CDR1 and CDR2: MNHNS and SASEGT. The CDR3 contains 13 residues. With 7 bases removed from V and 2 bases from J, the gap between germline ends came to 10 bases. Here the CDR3 DNA reads TGTGCCAGCACCCAACTAAACACAGATACGCAGTATTTT. Its protein product is CASTQLNTDTQYF.

This clonotype was seen ten or more times. The rearrangement links TRBV11-2 to TRBJ2-7; TRBD2 aligns across 8 bases. After removal of 6 bases from V and 2 bases from J, the junction contained 9 bases not matched to a gene. The CDR3 has 15 amino acids. CDR1 is SGHAT, CDR2 FQNNGV, per germline. CDR3 bases: TGTGCCAGCAGGCCCACTAGCGGCACCCCCTACGAGCAGTACTTC. Amino acids: CASRPTSGTPYEQYF.

At least ten counts were recorded for this clonotype. The chain couples TRBV7-2 to TRBJ1-1; D is unclear. Trimming left V 4 bases short and J 5 bases short, with 8 bases between. CDR3 length: 12 amino acids. Germline CDR1 SGHTA, CDR2 FQGNSA. CDR3 DNA sequence: TGTGCCAGCAGCTCCCCCCGTACTGAAGCTTTCTTT. It specifies CASSSPRTEAFF.

The gene calls are TRBV30 and TRBJ2-7, with TRBD1 as a possible D gene (5 bases). Germline V gives CDR1 GTSNPN, CDR2 SVGIG (reference sequence). Trimming pared 0 bases from V and 2 bases from J, leaving 20 bases between. The CDR3 is made up of 17 amino acids. CDR3 in DNA: TGTGCCTGGAGTGTACGAGCAGGGCCTCACCCAACCTACGAGCAGTACTTC. Translating gives CAWSVRAGPHPTYEQYF.